The text below deals with one T cell receptor (beta chain). The target antigen is unknown. The CDR3 totals 14 residues. The ends were cut back, 3 bases at V and 7 bases at J, with 13 bases in the middle. Germline values: CDR1 LNHDA, CDR2 SQIVND (reference sequence). Sequencing was at survey level. Generated by immunoSEQ multiplex PCR, the TCRdb table keeps only in-frame clones and is missing some. The table lists roughly 30,000 clones, about 70% of them singletons, with 2% in the top ten. The sample belongs to a study of STAT5B mutations in CD4+ large granular lymphocyte leukemia. Findings and limits, study-wide: 8/27 top patient clones versus 2/35 control clones were TRBV06-family. Without putative leukemic clones, patient CD4-sorted repertoires remained more clonal than healthy CD4+ repertoires.

V is TRBV19 and J is TRBJ1-5, with D possibly being TRBD1 (5 bases). The sequence was obtained from a human donor in good health. Input material: CD4+ T cells from blood buffy coats. This CDR3 is CASSIAGMGQPQHF. CDR3 DNA sequence: TGTGCCAGTAGTATCGCAGGGATGGGGCAGCCCCAGCATTTT.